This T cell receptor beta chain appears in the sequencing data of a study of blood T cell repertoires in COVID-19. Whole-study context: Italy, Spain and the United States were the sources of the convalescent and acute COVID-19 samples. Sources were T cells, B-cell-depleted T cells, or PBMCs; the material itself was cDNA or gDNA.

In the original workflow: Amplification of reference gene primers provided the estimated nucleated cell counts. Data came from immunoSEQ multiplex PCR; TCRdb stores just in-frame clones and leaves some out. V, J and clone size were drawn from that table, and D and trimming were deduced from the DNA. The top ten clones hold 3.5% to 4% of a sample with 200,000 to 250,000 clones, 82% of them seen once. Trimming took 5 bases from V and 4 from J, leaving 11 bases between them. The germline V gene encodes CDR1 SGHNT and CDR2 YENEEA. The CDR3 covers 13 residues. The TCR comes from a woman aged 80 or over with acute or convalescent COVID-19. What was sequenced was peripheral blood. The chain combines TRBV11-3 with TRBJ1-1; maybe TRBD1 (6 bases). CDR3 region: CASSSYRATEAFF. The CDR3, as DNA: TGTGCCAGCAGCAGCTACAGGGCCACTGAAGCTTTCTTT.